The 30 T cell receptor beta chains below were found in one sample sequenced in a study of blood T cell repertoires in COVID-19. Assay used: immunoSEQ multiplex PCR; TCRdb lists only in-frame clones, some missing. The sample lists tens of thousands of clones, 85% to 90% occurring once. Sample: peripheral blood. The source of these receptors is a man between 65 and 79 years old with active or convalescent COVID-19.

The V gene is TRBV13, the J gene TRBJ2-2, with 8 bases aligning to TRBD2. Per germline, CDR1 PRHDT and CDR2 FYEKMQ (reference sequence). This CDR3 comprises 15 residues. Unmatched junction bases numbered 8, after V lost 4 bases and J lost 7 bases. This chain's CDR3 is CASSSTSGSGGELFF. The CDR3, as DNA: TGTGCCAGCAGCTCAACTAGCGGTTCTGGCGGGGAGCTGTTTTTT.

The V call is TRBV5-6, the J call TRBJ1-2; possible D gene TRBD1, 5 bases. The CDR3 spans 13 residues. The V end lost 4 bases, the J end lost 5 bases, and 12 bases lay between the germline ends. CDR1 SGHDT and CDR2 YYEEEE come from the germline V gene. The CDR3 spells CASSGVTAYGYTF. As DNA, the CDR3 is TGTGCCAGCAGCGGAGTGACAGCTTATGGCTACACCTTC. Complete variable domain (other parts from reference TRBV5-6 and TRBJ1-2): DAGVTQSPTHLIKTRGQQVTLRCSPKSGHDTVSWYQQALGQGPQFIFQYYEEEERQRGNFPDRFSGHQFPNYSSELNVNALLLGDSALYLCASSGVTAYGYTFGSGTRLTVV.

V gene TRBV5-1 combines with J gene TRBJ1-3, with 7 bases that match TRBD1. V trimming: 4 bases; J trimming: 1 base; junction bases outside the gene matches: 2. Germline assignment: CDR1 SGHRS and CDR2 YFSETQ. The CDR3 totals 14 residues. CDR3 region: CASSQGDSGNTIYF. In nucleotides, the CDR3 is TGCGCCAGCAGCCAGGGGGATTCTGGAAACACCATATATTTT.

This chain joins TRBV5-1 and TRBJ2-2, with 9 bases that match TRBD1. The CDR3 is made up of 16 amino acids. The trim removed 1 base at V and 4 bases at J, leaving 5 bases unmatched. Germline V gene data show CDR1 as SGHRS and CDR2 as YFSETQ. As DNA, the CDR3 is TGCGCCAGCAGCTTGAGGTCGGGACAGGGCACCGGGGAGCTGTTTTTT. This codes for CASSLRSGQGTGELFF.

The chain has TRBV6-5 and TRBJ1-3; 7 bases are a match to TRBD1. Trimming at V came to 6 bases and at J to 0 bases, leaving 2 bases not matched to a gene. The CDR3 extends over 14 amino acids. Germline V gives CDR1 MNHEY, CDR2 SVGAGI. DNA of the CDR3: TGTGCCAGCAGCGGGACAGACTCTGGAAACACCATATATTTT. It encodes CASSGTDSGNTIYF.

The V gene is TRBV28, the J gene TRBJ2-2, with TRBD2 matching over 7 bases. Unmatched junction bases numbered 12, after V lost 10 bases and J lost 4 bases. Germline V gene data show CDR1 as MDHEN and CDR2 as SYDVKM. The CDR3 is 15 amino acids. This CDR3 reads CAIASGGKGTGELFF. DNA for the CDR3: TGTGCCATCGCGTCGGGGGGTAAGGGCACCGGGGAGCTGTTTTTT. Using reference TRBV28 and TRBJ2-2 for the parts outside the CDR3, the full variable domain is DVKVTQSSRYLVKRTGEKVFLECVQDMDHENMFWYRQDPGLGLRLIYFSYDVKMKEKGDIPEGYSVSREKKERFSLILESASTNQTSMYLCAIASGGKGTGELFFGEGSRLTVL.

This clone has only one observation. This rearrangement joins TRBV9 to TRBJ2-7; TRBD2 is a possible D gene (6 bases). The germline V gene has CDR1 SGDLS and CDR2 YYNGEE. The CDR3 has 15 residues. The ends were cut back, 2 bases at V and 0 bases at J, with 12 bases in the middle. As DNA, the CDR3 is TGTGCCAGCAGCGTCTCACTAGCCAGCTCCTACGAGCAGTACTTC. Protein sequence: CASSVSLASSYEQYF.

The chain joins TRBV3-1 (or the pseudogene TRBV3-2) to TRBJ1-2; maybe TRBD1 (5 bases). Germline loops: CDR1 LGHDT, CDR2 YNNKEL (reference sequence). The V and J ends lost 7 bases and 7 bases respectively, with 16 bases between them. The CDR3 contains 13 residues. CDR3 nucleotides: TGTGCCAGCATCGGGGAGGGGCGGAGTGGCTACACCTTC. Its translation is CASIGEGRSGYTF.

The V gene is TRBV2, the J gene TRBJ2-6; 10 bases map to TRBD1. In germline, CDR1 is SNHLY, CDR2 FYNNEI. The CDR3 is made up of 17 amino acids. With 10 bases clipped from V and 0 bases from J, the junction kept 9 bases outside the gene matches. In DNA, the CDR3 is TGTGCCAATACTGGACAGGGGGAACGCTCTGGGGCCAACGTCCTGACTTTC. Translated, it gives CANTGQGERSGANVLTF.

The chain joins TRBV27 to TRBJ2-1; 8 positions agree with TRBD2. Trimming cost V 3 bases and J 8 bases; bases outside gene matches: 9. This CDR3 is 15 amino acids long. Germline assignment: CDR1 MNHEY and CDR2 SMNVEV (reference sequence). The CDR3: CASSLGSGSFHEQFF. In nucleotides, the CDR3 is TGTGCCAGCAGTTTGGGAAGCGGGAGTTTCCATGAGCAGTTCTTC.

CDR3 sequence: CASSPTGSSYNEQFF. CDR3 bases: TGTGCCAGCAGCCCCACAGGGAGCTCCTACAATGAGCAGTTCTTC. V is TRBV6-2 or TRBV6-3 and J is TRBJ2-1, with D possibly matching TRBD1 (6 bases). The CDR3 spans 15 residues. Trimming took off 6 bases at V and 0 bases at J, with 12 bases between the two ends. The germline V gene has CDR1 MNHEY and CDR2 SVGEGT.

V and J are TRBV28 and TRBJ1-5, with 8 nucleotides matching TRBD1. The CDR3 sequence is 17 residues long. Germline CDR1 reads MDHEN; CDR2 reads SYDVKM. The trim removed 6 bases at V and 4 bases at J, leaving 14 bases unmatched. The CDR3 DNA follows: TGTGCCAGCAGGAATTCCGGACAGGGCGCTAAAAATCAGCCCCAGCATTTT. It translates to CASRNSGQGAKNQPQHF.

This rearrangement joins TRBV9 to TRBJ2-1; no clear D gene. V was trimmed by 0 bases and J by 8 bases, leaving 3 bases between them. In germline, CDR1 is SGDLS, CDR2 YYNGEE. The CDR3 is 11 residues long. The CDR3 nucleotides read TGTGCCAGCAGCGTAGCGTATGAGCAGTTCTTC. This gives the protein CASSVAYEQFF.

The chain is built from TRBV5-1 and TRBJ1-1, with 7 nucleotides matching TRBD1. CDR1 is SGHRS, CDR2 YFSETQ, per germline. The CDR3 covers 13 residues. J gave up 3 bases and V 4 bases, and 3 bases lay outside the gene matches. The CDR3 nucleotides are TGCGCCAGCAGCCTCGACAGGGACACTGAAGCTTTCTTT. Residues: CASSLDRDTEAFF.

The CDR3 loop reads CASSISSGRINEQFF. In nucleotides, the CDR3 is TGTGCCAGTAGTATATCCAGCGGGAGGATCAATGAGCAGTTCTTC. The gene calls are TRBV19 and TRBJ2-1; the match to TRBD2 covers 9 bases. Germline values: CDR1 LNHDA, CDR2 SQIVND (reference sequence). The trim removed 2 bases at V and 6 bases at J, leaving 5 bases unmatched. CDR3 length: 15 amino acids.

V usage is TRBV3-1 (or the pseudogene TRBV3-2) and J usage is TRBJ1-1; the D gene is possibly TRBD1 (6 bases). Germline CDR1 and CDR2: LGHDT and YNNKEL (reference sequence). This CDR3 is built from 14 residues. Trimming shortened V by 3 bases and J by 1 base, and 9 bases separated the two germline ends. The chain's CDR3 is CASSHTGTNTEAFF. DNA for the CDR3: TGTGCCAGCAGCCATACAGGGACGAACACTGAAGCTTTCTTT.

The genes are TRBV28 and TRBJ1-2; D is unclear. Germline CDR1 reads MDHEN; CDR2 reads SYDVKM. Trimming took off 5 bases at V and 5 bases at J, with 3 bases between the two ends. There are 10 residues in the CDR3. The CDR3 nucleotides read TGTGCCAGCAGTCGTTATGGCTACACCTTC. Translation gives CASSRYGYTF.

The chain uses TRBV4-3 and TRBJ2-5; possible D gene TRBD1, 5 bases. The germline V gene has CDR1 LGHNA and CDR2 YSLEER. The ends were cut back, 4 bases at V and 1 base at J, with 13 bases in the middle. The CDR3 consists of 15 residues. CDR3 sequence (DNA): TGCGCCAGCAGCCCCTTTCACAGGTTCCAAGAGACCCAGTACTTC. This encodes CASSPFHRFQETQYF.

This clone was seen only a few times. J is TRBJ2-1 and V is TRBV5-8; tentatively, D is TRBD1 (5 bases). Looked up from germline, CDR1 is SGHTS and CDR2 is YDEGEE. Trimming left V 1 base short and J 10 bases short, with 21 bases between. CDR3 length: 16 residues. CDR3 sequence reads: CASSLKMGLKIWEQFF. CDR3 DNA sequence: TGTGCCAGCAGCTTGAAGATGGGGCTCAAGATATGGGAGCAGTTCTTC.

V gene TRBV7-9 combines with J gene TRBJ1-2, with 7 bases fitting TRBD1. The V gene end was trimmed by 3 bases and the J gene end by 4 bases; junction bases not matched to a gene: 5. The CDR3 runs 14 residues. The germline gives CDR1 SEHNR, CDR2 FQNEAQ (reference sequence). In DNA, the CDR3 is TGTGCCAGCAGCTTGGGACAGACATTCTATGGCTACACCTTC. Its protein product is CASSLGQTFYGYTF.

V usage is TRBV29-1 and J usage is TRBJ1-3, with 7 bases fitting TRBD1. J gave up 0 bases and V 6 bases, and 8 bases lay outside the gene matches. CDR1 is SQVTM and CDR2 is ANQGSEA in the germline V gene. This CDR3 has 15 residues. The CDR3 sequence is CSVTVGQASGNTIYF. In nucleotides, the CDR3 is TGCAGCGTCACCGTCGGACAGGCCTCTGGAAACACCATATATTTT.

V is TRBV5-1 and J is TRBJ1-1, with D perhaps matching TRBD1 (6 bases). V lost 0 bases and J lost 10, with 10 bases in between. This CDR3 has 12 amino acids. The germline gives CDR1 SGHRS, CDR2 YFSETQ. The CDR3 loop is CASSLDRAAAFF. The CDR3 DNA sequence: TGCGCCAGCAGCTTGGACAGGGCGGCAGCTTTCTTT.

The chain couples TRBV6-4 to TRBJ2-1; D unclear. The germline CDR1 and CDR2 sequences are MRHNA and SNTAGT. V lost 2 bases and J 3 bases, leaving 5 bases between the germline ends. This CDR3 region has 13 residues. The CDR3 protein is CASSDPNYNEQFF. CDR3 nucleotide sequence: TGTGCCAGCAGTGACCCTAACTACAATGAGCAGTTCTTC.

This rearrangement joins TRBV7-9 to TRBJ1-4; D not certain. The CDR3 extends over 14 amino acids. The V gene's germline CDR1 is SEHNR and CDR2 FQNEAQ (reference sequence). Between the trimmed V and J ends, which lost 1 base and 4 bases, there was a span of 7 bases. This CDR3 is CASSLGSGNEKLFF. The CDR3 nucleotides read TGTGCCAGCAGCTTAGGGAGCGGTAATGAAAAACTGTTTTTT.

This rearrangement joins TRBV5-5 to TRBJ2-2; 8 nucleotides agree with TRBD2. V lost 0 bases, J lost 5 bases, and 9 bases stayed unmatched. The CDR3 length is 17 residues. CDR1 is SGHKS, CDR2 YYEKEE, per germline (reference sequence). The chain's CDR3 is CASSLESGRTGTGELFF. As DNA, the CDR3 is TGTGCCAGCAGCTTGGAAAGCGGGAGAACGGGAACCGGGGAGCTGTTTTTT.

V and J are TRBV4-1 and TRBJ2-5; D may be TRBD1 (6 bases). V shed 0 bases and J shed 3 bases, with 14 bases lying between them. Germline CDR1 is MGHRA and CDR2 is YSYEKL. This CDR3 region has 16 residues. The CDR3 here is CASSQEGARGKETQYF. CDR3 in DNA: TGCGCCAGCAGCCAAGAAGGTGCCAGGGGAAAAGAGACCCAGTACTTC.

The rearrangement uses TRBV19 and TRBJ1-1; D remains ambiguous. The germline V and J ends were trimmed by 2 bases and 5 bases, with 15 bases remaining between them. The CDR3 is 15 amino acids. Germline lookup yields CDR1 LNHDA and CDR2 SQIVND (reference sequence). As DNA, the CDR3 is TGTGCCAGTAGTATAACCCCGCCGGGGAGGACTGAAGCTTTCTTT. This sequence encodes CASSITPPGRTEAFF.

The rearrangement joins TRBV28 to TRBJ1-2, with TRBD1 matching 7 bases. Trimming at V came to 11 bases and at J to 4 bases, leaving 10 bases not matched to a gene. This CDR3 comprises 13 residues. Germline CDR1 reads MDHEN; CDR2 reads SYDVKM. The CDR3 DNA follows: TGTGCCTCAACCCTACAGGGGAGCTATGGCTACACCTTC. Its protein product is CASTLQGSYGYTF.

V is TRBV27 and J is TRBJ1-1, with unresolved D. The CDR3 loop spans 13 amino acids. V lost 3 bases and J lost 1, with 6 bases in between. Germline CDR1 and CDR2: MNHEY and SMNVEV (reference sequence). The chain's CDR3 is CASSFRENTEAFF. CDR3 sequence (DNA): TGTGCCAGCAGTTTCCGCGAGAACACTGAAGCTTTCTTT.

This clone has just a few counts. The chain has TRBV6-2 or TRBV6-3 and TRBJ2-7; D is unclear. The V gene lost 4 bases and the J gene lost 2 bases, with 15 bases spanning the gap. Germline CDR1 reads MNHEY; CDR2 reads SVGEGT. This CDR3 comprises 15 residues. CDR3 sequence: CASSSLSAIAYEQYF. The CDR3 DNA reads as TGTGCCAGCAGTTCCCTATCAGCGATAGCCTACGAGCAGTACTTC.